Listed here is a single T cell receptor beta chain. Its cognate antigen is unknown. The PCR had 60 Vbeta and 13 Jbeta primers. The method was immunoSEQ multiplex PCR; TCRdb's version includes in-frame clones alone and lacks a portion of them. The sample lists about 120,000 clones; roughly 80% were seen once. The CDR3 length is 14 residues. V was trimmed by 0 bases and J by 2 bases, leaving 9 bases between them. Germline-derived CDR1 and CDR2 are SGDLS and YYNGEE. The data are from a study of cytomegalovirus exposure and HLA in healthy donors. Study observations and caveats: A classifier reportedly called cytomegalovirus status with high sensitivity and specificity.

The specimen was PBMCs. The chain uses TRBV9 and TRBJ2-7; no definite D call. The clonotype comes from a young man in good health and CMV-seronegative. This CDR3 is CASSVAAGAYEQYF. CDR3 sequence (DNA): TGTGCCAGCAGCGTAGCGGCAGGTGCCTACGAGCAGTACTTC. Full variable domain (remainder filled in from reference TRBV9 and TRBJ2-7): DSGVTQTPKHLITATGQRVTLRCSPRSGDLSVYWYQQSLDQGLQFLIQYYNGEERAKGNILERFSAQQFPDLHSELNLSSLELGDSALYFCASSVAAGAYEQYFGPGTRLTVT.